This T cell receptor (beta chain) is drawn from a study of CD8 T cells in Susac syndrome. The T cells that were sequenced for TCR beta were CD8+ and CD4+ cells from blood. Looked up from germline, CDR1 is DFQATT and CDR2 is SNEGSKA (reference sequence). The junction had 4 bases not matched to a gene; V was cut back by 2 bases and J by 0 bases. CDR3 length equals 15 residues. cDNA came from around 0.5 to 1 ug RNA primed by random hexamers. MiXCR, applied by TCRdb to the immunoSEQ multiplex PCR reads, yields one record per CDR3 protein. The profile shows some 150,000 distinct CDR3 sequences, roughly 94% of them singletons. A single count supports this clonotype. Its antigen is as yet unknown. Study-wide results and limits: The authors acknowledged that the study's TCR sequencing and HLA analysis involved relatively few individuals.

The TCR originated in a human donor in good health. Source material: CD4+ T cells from PBMCs. This chain links TRBV20-1 with TRBJ2-7, with 10 nucleotides matching TRBD1. CDR3 sequence: CSARPGTGASYEQYF. For the CDR3, the DNA is TGCAGTGCTAGACCCGGGACAGGGGCCTCCTACGAGCAGTACTTC.